This T cell receptor (beta chain) originates from a study of STAT5B mutations in CD4+ large granular lymphocyte leukemia. This was a survey-level run. Measured with immunoSEQ multiplex PCR; TCRdb has only the in-frame clones, and not every one. The sample shows roughly 48,000 clones, less than 85% of them seen only once. This CDR3 is built from 14 residues. Germline V CDR1 and CDR2: SNHLY, FYNNEI. V dropped 8 bases and J dropped 2 bases, with 14 bases sitting between them. The sample consisted of CD4+ T cells from blood buffy coats. V is TRBV2 and J is TRBJ2-3; no firm D call. The TCR was taken from a human donor in good health. The CDR3 here is CASGRVGITDTQYF. The CDR3 DNA sequence: TGTGCCAGCGGTAGGGTGGGGATCACAGATACGCAGTATTTT.